This T cell receptor beta chain comes out of a study of shared clonotypes between healthy human individuals (dated by TCRdb to between 2020 and 2021). Study-level background: The cohort comprised a couple of women and a few men aged 18 to 49 years. For each donor, CD4 naive and CD4 memory were each given three plates, CD8 naive was given two plates, and CD8 memory was given one plate. To estimate repertoire size and how much clonotype sharing occurs between individuals, the study deeply sequenced the blood TCR repertoires of several healthy adults. Different laboratories and diverse techniques were used to prepare libraries and sequence TCR repertoires, to increase sequencing depth and limit assay-specific biases. Leukapheresis yielded between about 0.85 and 10 billion PBMCs per donor.

CD8 naive samples consisted of CD45RO-negative cells that were positively selected for CCR7, yielding a CD45RA+CCR7+ population without TemRA cells. Donors were healthy HIV-negative adults with no recently reported acute infections or vaccinations. All donors were Caucasian adults living in Nashville, Tennessee, USA. Blood was collected by leukapheresis, and PBMCs were isolated by Ficoll-Histopaque density gradient centrifugation and then cryopreserved in liquid nitrogen vapor phase. Analytical flow cytometry was used to check the purity and quantity of each magnetically sorted T cell population. Each sorted fraction had its genomic DNA isolated and then quantified by UV absorbance on a Nanodrop 2000c. Note on this clone: Its antigen specificity is not known. The sample holds no much larger clone one base away, and base qualities are not on file.

Summary of the overall study and its limitations: Estimated clonotype richness was generally larger for naive than for memory subsets. Only blood was sampled, and tissue TCR repertoires likely differ from those in blood. The genetic and exposure-history diversity represented was limited by the small number of donors. Based on pairwise subsampling, the degree of clonotype sharing among donors was expected to be affected by sequencing depth. Incomplete sequencing was indicated by rarefaction of sorted-subset datasets, despite the large sequencing depth. About 4.5% of naive CD4, more than 3% of naive CD8, around 2.3% of memory CD4, and over 0.35% of memory CD8 clonotypes were shared across several donors. Compared with non-shared clonotypes, clonotypes shared by all four sorted-subset donors had higher generation probabilities.

From cysteine to phenylalanine, the CDR3 is 16 amino acids long. CDR3 DNA only is kept here, 48 bases in frame from base 1. Trimming removed 5 bases from V and 6 bases from J; the gene matches leave 10 bases unexplained. The germline V gene sets CDR1 to MGHRA and CDR2 to YSYEKL. Using the deep immunoSEQ assay, TCR CDR3 regions were amplified from genomic DNA by multiplex PCR. Extracted genomic DNA from each cell subset was distributed evenly across all wells of several immunoSEQ 96-well plates, and each plate was treated as a replicate. Each replicate PCR for sorted subsets received roughly 0.2 ug genomic DNA, equal to about 30,000 T cell genomes. Purified libraries were measured with a Qubit 3.0 fluorometer, size-checked on a Bioanalyzer 2100, and measured again with the KAPA Library Quantification kit. A separate single-read 150-cycle Illumina NextSeq 550 flow cell was used to sequence each immunoSEQ 96-well plate. On the authors' methods: Because only junctional sequences without quality scores were contained in the immunoSEQ output, filtering matching that applied to full-length reads could not be performed. Sequences were annotated with PyIR, a Python wrapper for IgBLAST v1.9, and V/J genes and CDR3 were assigned using IMGT germline references. Any read was removed if the V/J assignment was weak (E-value above 1e-6), the CDR3 was missing, or the read contained stop codons, out-of-frame junctions, or ambiguous translated residues. A V3J clonotype was defined by an identical inferred V gene, J gene, and CDR3 amino acid sequence. The percentage overlap between two repertoires was calculated by dividing the number of shared unique clonotypes by the size of the smaller repertoire. Repertoire richness was assessed with RTK rarefaction, the Chao1 estimator, and Recon v2.1 estimates of unobserved clonotypes. OLGA was used to compute generation probabilities for all TCRbeta clonotypes that the gDNA method yielded from a handful of donors. This is the immuneACCESS table as TCRdb keeps it, with only in-frame sequences that have V and J called. A part of the clones is gone; compared with another copy, unresolved V genes explain less than half, and the rest is unexplained. V and J calls plus clone size are reproduced from that table; the DNA served to infer D and trimming. In this sample the table shows some 740,000 clones, almost 95% of which occur a single time. The ten largest clones capture 20% to 30% of the sample.

The chain is made from TRBV4-1 and TRBJ2-1, and 10 junction bases match TRBD2. This TCR was sampled from a man aged 25-45 years in good health. Sequences were obtained from naive CD8+ T cells sorted from blood. Explained via the paper, the cell subset or site label denotes: CD45RA+CCR7+. The sequence in DNA is TGCGCCAGCAGCGCCCGGGGGACTAGCGCCACCAATGAGCAGTTCTTC. Translation gives CASSARGTSATNEQFF.